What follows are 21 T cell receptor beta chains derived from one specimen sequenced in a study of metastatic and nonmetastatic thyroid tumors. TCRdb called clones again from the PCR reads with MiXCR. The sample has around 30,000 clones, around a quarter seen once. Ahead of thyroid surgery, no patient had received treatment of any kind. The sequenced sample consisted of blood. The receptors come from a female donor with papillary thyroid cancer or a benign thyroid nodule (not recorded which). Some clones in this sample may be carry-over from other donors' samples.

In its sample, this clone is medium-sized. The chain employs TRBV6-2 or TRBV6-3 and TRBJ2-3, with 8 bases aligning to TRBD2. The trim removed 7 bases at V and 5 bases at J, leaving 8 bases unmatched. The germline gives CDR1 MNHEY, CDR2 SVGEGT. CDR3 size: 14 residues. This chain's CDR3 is CASTPRRGGDTQYF. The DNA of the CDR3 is TGTGCCAGCACCCCTCGTCGGGGGGGAGATACGCAGTATTTT.

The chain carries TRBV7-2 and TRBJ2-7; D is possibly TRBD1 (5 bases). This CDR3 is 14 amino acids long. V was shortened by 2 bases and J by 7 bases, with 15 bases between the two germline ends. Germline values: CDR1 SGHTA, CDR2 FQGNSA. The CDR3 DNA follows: TGTGCCAGCAGCTTATCTAGGCCCCAGGGAGAGCAGTACTTC. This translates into CASSLSRPQGEQYF.

CDR3 in amino acids: CASSSHGPQETQYF. CDR3 nucleotide sequence: TGTGCCAGCAGTTCCCACGGACCTCAAGAGACCCAGTACTTC. The chain couples TRBV28 to TRBJ2-5; D gene unclear. The CDR3 extends over 14 amino acids. Trimming pared 4 bases from V and 2 bases from J, leaving 11 bases between. CDR1 is MDHEN and CDR2 is SYDVKM in the germline V gene.

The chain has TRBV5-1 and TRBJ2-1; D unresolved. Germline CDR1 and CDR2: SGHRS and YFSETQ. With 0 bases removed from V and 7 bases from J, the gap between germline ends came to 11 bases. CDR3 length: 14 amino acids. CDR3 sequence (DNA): TGCGCCAGCAGCTTGGGGTTGGAAGGGAATGAGCAGTTCTTC. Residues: CASSLGLEGNEQFF.

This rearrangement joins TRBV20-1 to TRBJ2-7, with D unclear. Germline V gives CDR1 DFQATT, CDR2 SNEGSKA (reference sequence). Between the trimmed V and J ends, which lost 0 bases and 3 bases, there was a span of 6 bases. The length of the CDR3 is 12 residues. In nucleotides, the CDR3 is TGCAGTGCTAGAGATCGGAGCTACGAGCAGTACTTC. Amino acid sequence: CSARDRSYEQYF.

The CDR3 DNA is TGTGCCAGCAGTGGCGCGGCGACCAGCGGGATCCTTCCGGACAACGGGGAGCTGTTTTTT. Protein sequence: CASSGAATSGILPDNGELFF. The chain carries TRBV2 and TRBJ2-2, with 7 bases that match TRBD2. The CDR3 has 20 amino acids. Losses at the gene ends were 4 bases for V and 7 bases for J; bases not matched to a gene: 24. Germline V gives CDR1 SNHLY, CDR2 FYNNEI. Full variable domain (outside the CDR3, taken from reference TRBV2 and TRBJ2-2): EPEVTQTPSHQVTQMGQEVILRCVPISNHLYFYWYRQILGQKVEFLVSFYNNEISEKSEIFDDQFSVERPDGSNFTLKIRSTKLEDSAMYFCASSGAATSGILPDNGELFFGEGSRLTVL.

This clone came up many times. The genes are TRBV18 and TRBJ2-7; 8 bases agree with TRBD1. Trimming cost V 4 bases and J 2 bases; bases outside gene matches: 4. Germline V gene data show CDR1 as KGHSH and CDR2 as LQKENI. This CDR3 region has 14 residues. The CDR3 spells CASSQGQGPYEQYF. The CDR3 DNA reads TGTGCCAGCTCACAAGGACAGGGACCCTACGAGCAGTACTTC.

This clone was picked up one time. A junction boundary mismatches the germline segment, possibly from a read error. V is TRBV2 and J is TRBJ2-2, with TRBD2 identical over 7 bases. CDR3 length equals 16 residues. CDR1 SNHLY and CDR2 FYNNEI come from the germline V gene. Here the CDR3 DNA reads TGTGCCAGCAGTCAAGCCCTTACTAGCGCACGCAGGGAGCTGTTTTTT. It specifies CASSQALTSARRELFF.

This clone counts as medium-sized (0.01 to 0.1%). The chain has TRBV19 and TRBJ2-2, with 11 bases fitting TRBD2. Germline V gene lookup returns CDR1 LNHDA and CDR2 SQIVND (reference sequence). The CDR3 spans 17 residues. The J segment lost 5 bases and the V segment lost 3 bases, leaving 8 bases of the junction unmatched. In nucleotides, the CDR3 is TGTGCCAGTAGTATGGGCCTAGCGGGAGGTTTTACCGGGGAGCTGTTTTTT. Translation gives CASSMGLAGGFTGELFF.

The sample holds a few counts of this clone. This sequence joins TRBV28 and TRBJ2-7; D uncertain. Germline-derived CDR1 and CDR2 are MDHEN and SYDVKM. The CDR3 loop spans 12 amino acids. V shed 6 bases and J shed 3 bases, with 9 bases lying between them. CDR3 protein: CASSPPGYEQYF. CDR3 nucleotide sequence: TGTGCCAGCAGCCCCCCGGGCTACGAGCAGTACTTC.

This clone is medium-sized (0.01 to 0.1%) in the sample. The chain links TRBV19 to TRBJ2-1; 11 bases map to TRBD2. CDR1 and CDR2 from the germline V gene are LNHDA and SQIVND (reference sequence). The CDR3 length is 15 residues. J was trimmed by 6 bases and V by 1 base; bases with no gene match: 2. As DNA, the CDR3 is TGTGCCAGTAGTATAGGTACTAGCGGGAGCAATGAGCAGTTCTTC. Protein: CASSIGTSGSNEQFF. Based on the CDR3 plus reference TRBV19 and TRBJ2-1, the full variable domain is DGGITQSPKYLFRKEGQNVTLSCEQNLNHDAMYWYRQDPGQGLRLIYYSQIVNDFQKGDIAEGYSVSREKKESFPLTVTSAQKNPTAFYLCASSIGTSGSNEQFFGPGTRLTVL.

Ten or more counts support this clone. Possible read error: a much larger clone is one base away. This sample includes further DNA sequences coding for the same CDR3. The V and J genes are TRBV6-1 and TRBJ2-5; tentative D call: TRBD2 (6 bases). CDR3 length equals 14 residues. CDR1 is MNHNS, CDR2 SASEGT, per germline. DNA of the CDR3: TGTGCCAGCTCGCCGGGAGAGTACCAAGAGACACAGTACTTC. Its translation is CASSPGEYQETQYF.

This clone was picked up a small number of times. The DNA for the CDR3 is TGTGCCAGCAGTTACTCCTCGGGACAGCCCCAGCATTTT. It encodes CASSYSSGQPQHF. The gene calls are TRBV6-2 or TRBV6-3 and TRBJ1-5; D unresolved. V gave up 0 bases and J gave up 7 bases, with 7 bases separating them. CDR1 and CDR2 from the germline V gene are MNHEY and SVGEGT. This CDR3 region has 13 residues.

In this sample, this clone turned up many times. The CDR3 protein is CASSSLTQTSGSLWFF. DNA for the CDR3: TGTGCCAGCAGCTCCCTGACCCAGACTAGCGGGAGTTTGTGGTTCTTC. The chain employs TRBV7-8 and TRBJ2-1, with 12 positions matching TRBD2. Germline CDR1 is SGHVS and CDR2 is FQNEAQ. CDR3 length: 16 amino acids. Trimming removed 4 bases from V and 15 bases from J; junction bases left unmatched: 16. Using reference TRBV7-8 and TRBJ2-1 for the parts outside the CDR3, the full variable domain is GAGVSQSPRYKVAKRGQDVALRCDPISGHVSLFWYQQALGQGPEFLTYFQNEAQLDKSGLPSDRFFAERPEGSVSTLKIQRTQQEDSAVYLCASSSLTQTSGSLWFFGPGTRLTVL.

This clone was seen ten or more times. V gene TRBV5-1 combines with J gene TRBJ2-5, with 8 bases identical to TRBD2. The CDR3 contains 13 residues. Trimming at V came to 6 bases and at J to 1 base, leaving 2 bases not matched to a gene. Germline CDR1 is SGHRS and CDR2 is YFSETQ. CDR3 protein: CASMREAQETQYF. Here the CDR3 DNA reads TGCGCCAGCATGCGGGAGGCCCAAGAGACCCAGTACTTC.

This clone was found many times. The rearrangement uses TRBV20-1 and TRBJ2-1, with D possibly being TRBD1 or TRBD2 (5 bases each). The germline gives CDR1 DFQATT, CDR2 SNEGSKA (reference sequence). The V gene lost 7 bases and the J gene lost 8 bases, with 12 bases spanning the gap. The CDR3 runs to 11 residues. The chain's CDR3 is CSVARGDEQFF. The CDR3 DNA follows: TGCAGTGTTGCTCGAGGGGATGAGCAGTTCTTC.

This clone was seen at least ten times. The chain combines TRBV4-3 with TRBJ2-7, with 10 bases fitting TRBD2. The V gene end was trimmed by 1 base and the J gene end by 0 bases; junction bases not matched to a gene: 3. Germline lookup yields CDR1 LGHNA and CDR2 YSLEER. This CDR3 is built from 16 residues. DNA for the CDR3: TGCGCCAGCAGCCAAGGAGGACTAGCGGACTCCTACGAGCAGTACTTC. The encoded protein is CASSQGGLADSYEQYF.

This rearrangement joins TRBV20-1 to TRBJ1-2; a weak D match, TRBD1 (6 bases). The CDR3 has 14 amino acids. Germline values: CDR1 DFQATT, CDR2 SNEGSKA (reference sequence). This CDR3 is CSPMPRDTAYGYTF. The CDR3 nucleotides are TGCAGCCCGATGCCCCGGGACACCGCCTATGGCTACACCTTC.

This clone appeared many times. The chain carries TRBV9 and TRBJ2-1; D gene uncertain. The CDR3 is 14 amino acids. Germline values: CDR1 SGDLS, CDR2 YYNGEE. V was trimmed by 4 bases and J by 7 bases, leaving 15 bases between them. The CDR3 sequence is CASSPWDPRNEQFF. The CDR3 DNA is TGTGCCAGCAGCCCTTGGGATCCCCGGAATGAGCAGTTCTTC.

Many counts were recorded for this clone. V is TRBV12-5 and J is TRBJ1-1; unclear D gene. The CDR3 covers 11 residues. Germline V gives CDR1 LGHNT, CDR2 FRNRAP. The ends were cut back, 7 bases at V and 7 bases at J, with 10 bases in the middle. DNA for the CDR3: TGTGCTAGTGCGCCGGGAATTGAAGCTTTCTTT. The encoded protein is CASAPGIEAFF.

CDR3 sequence (DNA): TGTGCCAGCAGCTTAGAGGTAGCGGGACTACTTTCGCCCAATGAGCAGTTCTTC. It is translated as CASSLEVAGLLSPNEQFF. The chain joins TRBV11-2 to TRBJ2-1; 8 bases match TRBD2. Germline V lookup: CDR1 SGHAT, CDR2 FQNNGV. Trimming at V came to 0 bases and at J to 6 bases, leaving 13 bases not matched to a gene. The CDR3 is 18 amino acids.